This T cell receptor beta chain stems from a study of blood T cells in healthy people across ages. Per the germline V gene, CDR1 is SQVTM and CDR2 is ANQGSEA. This CDR3 comprises 12 residues. A second 7 to 11 cycle PCR used barcoded and J-beta primers. TCRdb redid the calling of the 5' RACE reads with MiXCR, one entry per CDR3 protein. The data contain roughly 2 million distinct CDR3 sequences, about 50% of them seen just once; the ten biggest clones take up 2% to 2.5%. Whenever a sample was processed, at least 6.5 million PBMCs were isolated. This clonotype showed up just once. Input material: blood. This receptor was obtained from a woman aged 40 to 55 in good health. V and J are TRBV29-1 and TRBJ2-5, with TRBD2 matching 7 bases. The better agreement between TRBJ2-7 and the DNA end casts doubt on the J call. The CDR3 nucleotides read TGCAACGTGGGGAGGGCTTCGGGCGAGCAGTACTTC. Protein sequence: CNVGRASGEQYF.